The 15 T cell receptor beta chains reported below all come from one sample, sequenced in a study of regulatory T cells in long-lasting Graves disease. Time point given: newly diagnosed GD, antithyroid drugs for less than 3 months. Scientists built the TCR library using RNA that was extracted from PBMCs. Library construction for TCR beta used iRepertoire HTBI primers and Arm-PCR of CDR3 regions. MiXCR was run by TCRdb on the multiplex PCR reads, yielding one entry per CDR3 protein. There are 500,000 or so distinct CDR3 sequences in the sample; roughly 16% occur only once, and 20% to 25% lies in the top ten. These data also formed part of another study, on T cells in Graves' hyperthyroidism and ophthalmopathy.

The sample was peripheral blood mononuclear cells (PBMCs), taken at new diagnosis, from a patient treated with antithyroid drugs. The receptors come from a woman aged 35-65 years with Graves disease.

This clonotype was counted at least ten times. The chain is built from TRBV5-1 and TRBJ1-2; D is perhaps TRBD1 (5 bases). In germline, CDR1 is SGHRS, CDR2 YFSETQ. The CDR3 is 15 residues long. Deletions cut 4 bases from V and 4 bases from J, with 17 bases between. The CDR3 DNA follows: TGCGCCAGCAGCGAGGGGACTTCGCAACTCTATGGCTACACCTTC. Its protein is CASSEGTSQLYGYTF.

A remark on this clonotype: Compared with germline, one end of the junction differs, possibly owing to a read error. The chain has TRBV6-2 or TRBV6-3 and TRBJ2-7, with no clear D. This CDR3 comprises 17 residues. Per germline, CDR1 MNHEY and CDR2 SVGEGT. This CDR3 reads CTSSPIIPAARIDEQYF. CDR3 sequence (DNA): TGTACCAGCAGTCCTATTATCCCAGCCGCGCGAATCGACGAGCAGTACTTC.

In its sample, this clonotype was seen many times. The J gene is TRBJ1-3, the V gene TRBV3-1; no clear D gene. V was cut by 4 bases and J by 0 bases, with 13 bases left in between. Germline values: CDR1 LGHDT, CDR2 YNNKEL (reference sequence). The CDR3 sequence is 16 residues long. The CDR3 loop reads CASSPSHRGSGNTIYF. CDR3 DNA sequence: TGTGCCAGCAGCCCGTCGCACAGAGGCTCTGGAAACACCATATATTTT.

This clonotype has a count of ten or more. The V gene is TRBV12-3 or TRBV12-4, the J gene TRBJ1-1; D unclear. The CDR3 is 15 residues long. The V end lost 2 bases, the J end lost 1 base, and 11 bases lay between the germline ends. The chain's CDR3 is CASSLHGRTNTEAFF. The CDR3 DNA is TGTGCCAGCAGTTTACACGGGAGAACGAACACTGAAGCTTTCTTT.

This clonotype occurred many times. This sequence joins TRBV18 and TRBJ1-1; 8 bases are shared with TRBD1. The germline CDR1 and CDR2 sequences are KGHSH and LQKENI. The ends lost 8 bases at V and 6 bases at J; junction bases unmatched: 8. This CDR3 has 13 amino acids. The CDR3 loop is CASGEGTGAEAFF. The DNA of the CDR3 is TGTGCCAGCGGAGAGGGGACAGGCGCTGAAGCTTTCTTT.

The chain couples TRBV14 to TRBJ2-7; 9 bases agree with TRBD2. CDR3 length equals 18 residues. After removal of 3 bases from V and 3 bases from J, the junction contained 15 bases not matched to a gene. In germline, CDR1 is SGHDN, CDR2 FVKESK. The CDR3 coding sequence is TGTGCCAGCAGCCAGACCCTTGGTAGCGGGGGAAAACACTACGAGCAGTACTTC. This gives the protein CASSQTLGSGGKHYEQYF.

There are a few counts of this clonotype. The V gene is TRBV19, the J gene TRBJ1-2; D unclear. There are 13 residues in the CDR3. The V and J ends lost 5 bases and 5 bases respectively, with 12 bases between them. Looked up from germline, CDR1 is LNHDA and CDR2 is SQIVND (reference sequence). DNA of the CDR3: TGTGCCAGTAGTCACGGGAGTGGGTATGGCTACACCTTC. This codes for CASSHGSGYGYTF.

This clonotype was detected a few times. The V gene is TRBV4-1, the J gene TRBJ1-2; D uncertain. The germline CDR1 and CDR2 sequences are MGHRA and YSYEKL. The V end was cut by 0 bases, the J end by 2 bases, with 7 bases between. The CDR3 spans 14 residues. CDR3 coding DNA: TGCGCCAGCAGCCAAGAAAGACTGAACTATGGCTACACCTTC. Translating it yields CASSQERLNYGYTF.

The chain combines TRBV19 with TRBJ1-1; TRBD1 aligns across 7 bases. Looked up from germline, CDR1 is LNHDA and CDR2 is SQIVND (reference sequence). The CDR3 is 14 amino acids. Trimming cost V 10 bases and J 5 bases; bases outside gene matches: 13. CDR3 in DNA: TGTGCCACCCAGGGACAGCCCCCCGGTACTGAAGCTTTCTTT. Its translation is CATQGQPPGTEAFF. The whole variable domain, filled in from reference TRBV19 and TRBJ1-1, reads DGGITQSPKYLFRKEGQNVTLSCEQNLNHDAMYWYRQDPGQGLRLIYYSQIVNDFQKGDIAEGYSVSREKKESFPLTVTSAQKNPTAFYLCATQGQPPGTEAFFGQGTRLTVV.

The chain joins TRBV4-1 to TRBJ1-2; D is unresolved. Trimming took off 1 base at V and 5 bases at J, with 17 bases between the two ends. In germline, CDR1 is MGHRA, CDR2 YSYEKL. CDR3 length: 16 residues. The CDR3 coding sequence is TGCGCCAGCAGCCAAGTACCGGCGTCGGTCCCTTATGGCTACACCTTC. It codes for CASSQVPASVPYGYTF.

This clonotype was observed many times. This chain connects TRBV6-9 to TRBJ1-5; D remains unclear. The length of the CDR3 is 12 residues. V was pared by 4 bases and J by 7 bases, with 8 bases between. CDR1 and CDR2 (germline): MNHGY, SVAAGI. CDR3 DNA sequence: TGTGCCAGCAGTTCGGCGGGGCAGCCCCAGCATTTT. Amino acids: CASSSAGQPQHF.

The V and J genes are TRBV4-1 and TRBJ1-2; tentative D call: TRBD1 (5 bases). Trimming removed 8 bases from V and 5 bases from J, with 12 bases in between. This CDR3 region has 12 residues. Germline CDR1 reads MGHRA; CDR2 reads YSYEKL. The CDR3 DNA sequence: TGCGCCAGCCTAGGGACTGATTATGGCTACACCTTC. This translates into CASLGTDYGYTF.

This clonotype has a count of ten or more. This chain links TRBV18 with TRBJ1-1; D not certain. Deletions cut 1 base from V and 0 bases from J, with 9 bases between. The germline gives CDR1 KGHSH, CDR2 LQKENI. The CDR3 runs to 15 residues. The CDR3 coding sequence is TGTGCCAGCTCACCACAAGTAGACATGAACACTGAAGCTTTCTTT. Protein product: CASSPQVDMNTEAFF.

J is TRBJ2-2 and V is TRBV5-1, with D tentatively TRBD1 or TRBD2 (5 bases each). The CDR3 has 17 residues. The germline V gene has CDR1 SGHRS and CDR2 YFSETQ. V was cut by 0 bases and J by 0 bases, with 12 bases left in between. The CDR3 region has the DNA TGCGCCAGCAGCTTGGGGCCGGGACGATCGAACACCGGGGAGCTGTTTTTT. It translates to CASSLGPGRSNTGELFF.

This clonotype was seen repeatedly, ten times or more. The chain is built from TRBV11-2 and TRBJ2-7, with D perhaps matching TRBD1 or TRBD2 (6 bases each). This CDR3 contains 15 residues. In germline, CDR1 is SGHAT, CDR2 FQNNGV. With 5 bases removed from V and 1 base from J, the gap between germline ends came to 15 bases. CDR3 sequence reads: CASSRGTGRSYEQYF. The CDR3 bases are TGTGCCAGCAGCCGGGGTACAGGGAGGTCCTACGAGCAGTACTTC.